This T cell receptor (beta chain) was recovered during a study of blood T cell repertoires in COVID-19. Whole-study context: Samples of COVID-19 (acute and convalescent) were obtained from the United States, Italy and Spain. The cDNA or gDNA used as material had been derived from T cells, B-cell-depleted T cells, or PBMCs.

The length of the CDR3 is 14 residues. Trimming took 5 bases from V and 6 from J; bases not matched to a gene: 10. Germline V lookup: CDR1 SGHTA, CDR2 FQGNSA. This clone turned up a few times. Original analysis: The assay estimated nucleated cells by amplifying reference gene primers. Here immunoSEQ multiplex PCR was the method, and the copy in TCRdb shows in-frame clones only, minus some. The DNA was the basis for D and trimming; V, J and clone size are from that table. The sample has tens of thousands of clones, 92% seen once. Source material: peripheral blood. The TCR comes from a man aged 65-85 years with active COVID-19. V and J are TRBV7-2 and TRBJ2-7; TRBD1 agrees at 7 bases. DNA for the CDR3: TGTGCCAGCAGCGTATTCAGACAGGGACGCGAGCAGTACTTC. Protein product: CASSVFRQGREQYF.